The T cell receptor beta chain under discussion was sequenced for a study of T cell repertoires in cytomegalovirus infection (dated by TCRdb to the late 2010s). General notes on the study: The HLA type of each donor mattered for the analysis, because public TCR beta signatures pointed to carriage of CMV infection along with the matching HLA type. What the authors observed across the whole study: The ex vivo response was dominated by HLA-C-restricted CMV-specific TCR beta clonotypes, which also provided the single most frequent clonotype in two of eight donors. Cumulative frequency of public TCR beta family members discriminated carriers of CMV infection plus the relevant HLA type in this cohort and an independent approximately 360-donor cohort.

CDR3 length: 16 amino acids, cysteine to phenylalanine. Just the 48-base CDR3 DNA is kept, in frame starting at base 1. The germline V gene supplies CDR1 SGHTS and CDR2 YDEGEE. V is shortened by 0 bases, J by 3 bases, and the region joining them spans 13 bases. This clonotype was counted a few times. Its specific antigen is unknown. No base-level quality is on record; no much larger clone is a single base apart. Instrument on record: Illumina HiSeq 1500. The public sequencing data were trimmed at Q25 with fastp and processed into clonotypes with MiXCR by TCRdb, which kept only in-frame beta chains. Records with the same CDR3 protein are collapsed into one entry carrying the most frequent genes and DNA. Recorded for this sample are about 180,000 distinct CDR3 sequences; 13% to 15% of them occurred a single time. More than 20% of the sample is taken by the ten largest.

The TCR was taken from a human donor in good health (CMV status not recorded). Some clones in this sample may be carry-over from other donors' samples. Sequences were obtained from PBMCs. The chain employs TRBV5-8 and TRBJ1-5; the D segment cannot be called with confidence. At the DNA level, the sequence is TGTGCCAGCAGCTTGGAACGGGGTGATTACAATCAGCCCCAGCATTTT. Translated, this is CASSLERGDYNQPQHF.